The sequence of this T cell receptor (beta chain) was determined in a study of blood T cell repertoires in COVID-19. Study-level information: From T cells, B-cell-depleted T cells, or PBMCs came the material, which was cDNA or gDNA.

V trimming: 6 bases; J trimming: 6 bases; junction bases outside the gene matches: 15. The germline V gene has CDR1 SNHLY and CDR2 FYNNEI. The CDR3 contains 16 residues. Measured with immunoSEQ multiplex PCR; TCRdb has only the in-frame clones, and not every one. This table holds 150,000 to 200,000 clones, around 89% found once. Material for sequencing was peripheral blood. The rearrangement links TRBV2 to TRBJ1-2; TRBD1 aligns across 8 bases. This clonotype originated in a human donor in a cohort sampled during active COVID-19. CDR3 nucleotide sequence: TGTGCCAGCAGCTTAAGGACAGGGTGGAGTGTAGATGGCTACACCTTC. This sequence encodes CASSLRTGWSVDGYTF.